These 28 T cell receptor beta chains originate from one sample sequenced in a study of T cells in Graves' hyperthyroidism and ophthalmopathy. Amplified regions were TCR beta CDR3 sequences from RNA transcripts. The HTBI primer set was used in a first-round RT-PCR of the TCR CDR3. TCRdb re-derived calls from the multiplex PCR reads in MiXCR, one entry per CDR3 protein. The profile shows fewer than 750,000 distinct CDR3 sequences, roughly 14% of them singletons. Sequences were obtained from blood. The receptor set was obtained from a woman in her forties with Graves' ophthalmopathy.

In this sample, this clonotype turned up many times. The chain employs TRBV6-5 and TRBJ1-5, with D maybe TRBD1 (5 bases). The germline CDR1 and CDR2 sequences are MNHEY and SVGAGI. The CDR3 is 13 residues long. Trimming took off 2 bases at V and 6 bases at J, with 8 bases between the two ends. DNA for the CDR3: TGTGCCAGCAGTTACGCCGGGGGTCAGCCCCAGCATTTT. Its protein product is CASSYAGGQPQHF.

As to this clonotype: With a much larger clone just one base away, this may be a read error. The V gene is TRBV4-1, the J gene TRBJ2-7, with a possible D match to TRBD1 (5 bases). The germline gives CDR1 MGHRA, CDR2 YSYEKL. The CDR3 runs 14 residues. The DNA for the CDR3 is TGCACCAGCAGCCAAGTTGCAGGGCCCTACGAGCAGTACTTC. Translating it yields CTSSQVAGPYEQYF.

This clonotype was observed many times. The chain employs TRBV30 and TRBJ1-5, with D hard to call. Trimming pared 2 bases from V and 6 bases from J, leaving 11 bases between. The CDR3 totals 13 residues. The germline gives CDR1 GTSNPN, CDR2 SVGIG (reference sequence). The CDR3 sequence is CAWSNGLGQPQHF. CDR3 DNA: TGTGCCTGGAGTAATGGGTTGGGTCAGCCCCAGCATTTT.

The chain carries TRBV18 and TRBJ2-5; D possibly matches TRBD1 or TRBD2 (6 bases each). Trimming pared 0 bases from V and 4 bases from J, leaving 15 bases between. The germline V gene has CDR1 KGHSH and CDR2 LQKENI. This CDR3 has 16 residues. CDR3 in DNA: TGTGCCAGCTCACCACCAACGGGGGCGAGAGGAGAGACCCAGTACTTC. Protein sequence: CASSPPTGARGETQYF. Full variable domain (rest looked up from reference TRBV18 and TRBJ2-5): NAGVMQNPRHLVRRRGQEARLRCSPMKGHSHVYWYRQLPEEGLKFMVYLQKENIIDESGMPKERFSAEFPKEGPSILRIQQVVRGDSAAYFCASSPPTGARGETQYFGPGTRLLVL.

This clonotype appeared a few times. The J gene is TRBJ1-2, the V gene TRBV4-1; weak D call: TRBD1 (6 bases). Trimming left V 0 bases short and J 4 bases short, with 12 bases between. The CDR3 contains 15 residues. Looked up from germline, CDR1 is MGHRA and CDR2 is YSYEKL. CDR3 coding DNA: TGCGCCAGCAGCCAAGATCCAGGGGTCGGCTATGGCTACACCTTC. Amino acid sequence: CASSQDPGVGYGYTF.

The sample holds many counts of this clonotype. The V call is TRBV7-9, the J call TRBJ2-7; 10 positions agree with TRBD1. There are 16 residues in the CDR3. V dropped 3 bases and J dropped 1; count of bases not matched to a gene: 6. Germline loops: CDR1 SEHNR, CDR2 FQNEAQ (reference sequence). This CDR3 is CASSFFPGQGSYEQYF. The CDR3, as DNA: TGTGCCAGCAGCTTTTTCCCGGGACAGGGGTCCTACGAGCAGTACTTC.

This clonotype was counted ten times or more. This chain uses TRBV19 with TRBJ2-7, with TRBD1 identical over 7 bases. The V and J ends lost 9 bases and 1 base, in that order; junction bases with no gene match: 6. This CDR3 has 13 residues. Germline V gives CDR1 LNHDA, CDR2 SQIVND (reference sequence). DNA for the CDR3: TGTGCCAGCCGGCGGACAGGATCCTACGAGCAGTACTTC. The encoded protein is CASRRTGSYEQYF.

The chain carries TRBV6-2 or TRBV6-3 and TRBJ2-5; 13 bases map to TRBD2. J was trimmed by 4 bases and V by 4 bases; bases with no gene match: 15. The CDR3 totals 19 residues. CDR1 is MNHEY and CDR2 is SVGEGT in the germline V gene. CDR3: CASSFSKGGLAGVLETQYF. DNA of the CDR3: TGTGCCAGCAGTTTCTCGAAAGGTGGACTAGCGGGAGTATTAGAGACCCAGTACTTC.

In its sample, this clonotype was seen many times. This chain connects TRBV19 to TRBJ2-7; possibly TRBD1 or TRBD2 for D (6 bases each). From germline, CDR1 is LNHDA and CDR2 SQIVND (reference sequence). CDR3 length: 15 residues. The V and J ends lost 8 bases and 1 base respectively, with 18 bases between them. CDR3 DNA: TGTGCCAGTCGACCCTCCGGGGGCGCGTCCTACGAGCAGTACTTC. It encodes CASRPSGGASYEQYF. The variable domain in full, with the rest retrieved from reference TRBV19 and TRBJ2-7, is DGGITQSPKYLFRKEGQNVTLSCEQNLNHDAMYWYRQDPGQGLRLIYYSQIVNDFQKGDIAEGYSVSREKKESFPLTVTSAQKNPTAFYLCASRPSGGASYEQYFGPGTRLTVT.

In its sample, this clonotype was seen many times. The CDR3 loop reads CASSSGQIRTYEQYF. The CDR3 DNA sequence: TGCGCCAGCAGCTCCGGACAGATTAGAACCTACGAGCAGTACTTC. The chain is built from TRBV5-1 and TRBJ2-7, with D possibly matching TRBD1 (6 bases). The CDR3 is 15 amino acids. Germline V lookup: CDR1 SGHRS, CDR2 YFSETQ. V was cut by 3 bases and J by 2 bases, with 15 bases left in between.

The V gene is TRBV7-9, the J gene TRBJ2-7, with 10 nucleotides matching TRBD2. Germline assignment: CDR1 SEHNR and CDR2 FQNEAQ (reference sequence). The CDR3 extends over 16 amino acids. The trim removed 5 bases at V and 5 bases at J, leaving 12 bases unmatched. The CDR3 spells CASSHPLAGASNEQYF. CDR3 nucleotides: TGTGCCAGCAGCCACCCGCTAGCGGGAGCCAGTAACGAGCAGTACTTC.

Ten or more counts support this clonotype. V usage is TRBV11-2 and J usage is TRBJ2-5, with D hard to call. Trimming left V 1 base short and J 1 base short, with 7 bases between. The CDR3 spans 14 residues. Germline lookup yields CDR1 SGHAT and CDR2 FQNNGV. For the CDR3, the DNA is TGTGCCAGCAGCTTAGGGCCAGCCCAAGAGACCCAGTACTTC. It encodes CASSLGPAQETQYF.

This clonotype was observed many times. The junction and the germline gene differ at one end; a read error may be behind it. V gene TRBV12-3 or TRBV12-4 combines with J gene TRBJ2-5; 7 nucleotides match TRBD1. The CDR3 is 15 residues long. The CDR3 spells CASCPWTGTEEAQYF. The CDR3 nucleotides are TGTGCCAGCTGTCCTTGGACCGGGACAGAAGAGGCCCAGTACTTC.

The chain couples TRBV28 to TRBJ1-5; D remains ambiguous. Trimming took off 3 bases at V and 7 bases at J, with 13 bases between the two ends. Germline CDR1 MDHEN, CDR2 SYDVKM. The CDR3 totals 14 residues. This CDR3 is CASSLDGERQPQHF. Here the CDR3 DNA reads TGTGCCAGCAGTTTGGACGGGGAACGGCAGCCCCAGCATTTT.

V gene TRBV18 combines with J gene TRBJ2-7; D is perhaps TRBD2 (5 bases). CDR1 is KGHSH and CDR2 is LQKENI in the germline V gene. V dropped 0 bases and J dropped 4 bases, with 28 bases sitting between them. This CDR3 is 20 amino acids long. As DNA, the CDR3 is TGTGCCAGCTCACCACCGTTCGTGTCGCTAGTCGAGGGTTCACAATACGAGCAGTACTTC. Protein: CASSPPFVSLVEGSQYEQYF.

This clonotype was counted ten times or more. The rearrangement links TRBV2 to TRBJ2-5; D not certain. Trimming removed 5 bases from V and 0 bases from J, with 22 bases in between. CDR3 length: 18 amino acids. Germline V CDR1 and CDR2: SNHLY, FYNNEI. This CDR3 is CASSRLLSELPYQETQYF. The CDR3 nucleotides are TGTGCCAGCAGTCGTCTTTTGTCAGAACTCCCGTACCAAGAGACCCAGTACTTC.

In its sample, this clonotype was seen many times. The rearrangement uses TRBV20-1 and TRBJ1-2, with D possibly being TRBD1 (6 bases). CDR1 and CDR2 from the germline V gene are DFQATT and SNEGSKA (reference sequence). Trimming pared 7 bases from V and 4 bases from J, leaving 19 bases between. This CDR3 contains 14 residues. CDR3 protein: CSGFFLGGRYGYTF. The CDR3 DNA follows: TGCAGTGGATTTTTCCTCGGGGGGCGCTATGGCTACACCTTC.

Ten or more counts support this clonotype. The CDR3 loop is CASRGITGELFF. The DNA of the CDR3 is TGTGCCAGCAGAGGGATCACCGGGGAGCTGTTTTTT. J is TRBJ2-2 and V is TRBV2; no clear D. Trimming cost V 6 bases and J 4 bases, with 6 bases left between them. Germline V lookup: CDR1 SNHLY, CDR2 FYNNEI. There are 12 residues in the CDR3.

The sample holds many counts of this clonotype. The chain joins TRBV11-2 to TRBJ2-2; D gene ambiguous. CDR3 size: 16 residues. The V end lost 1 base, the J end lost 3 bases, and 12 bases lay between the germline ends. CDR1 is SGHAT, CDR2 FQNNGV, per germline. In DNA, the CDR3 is TGTGCCAGCAGCTTAGGGGTTATGGTCGACACCGGGGAGCTGTTTTTT. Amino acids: CASSLGVMVDTGELFF.

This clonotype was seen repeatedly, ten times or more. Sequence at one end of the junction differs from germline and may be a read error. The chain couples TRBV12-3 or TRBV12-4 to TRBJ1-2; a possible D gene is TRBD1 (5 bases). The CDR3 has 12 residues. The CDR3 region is CASSLAVGGMGF. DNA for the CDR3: TGTGCCAGCAGTTTGGCCGTGGGGGGAATGGGCTTC.

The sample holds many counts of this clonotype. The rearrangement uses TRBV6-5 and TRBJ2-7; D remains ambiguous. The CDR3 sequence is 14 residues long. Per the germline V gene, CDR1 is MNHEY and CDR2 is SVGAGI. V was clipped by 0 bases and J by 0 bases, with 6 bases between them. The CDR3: CASSYSGLSYEQYF. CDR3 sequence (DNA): TGTGCCAGCAGTTACTCCGGTCTCTCCTACGAGCAGTACTTC.

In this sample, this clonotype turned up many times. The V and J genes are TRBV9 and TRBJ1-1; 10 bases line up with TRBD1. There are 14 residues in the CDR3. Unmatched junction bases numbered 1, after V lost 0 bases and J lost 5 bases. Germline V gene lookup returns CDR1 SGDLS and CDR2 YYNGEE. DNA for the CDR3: TGTGCCAGCAGCGTAGGGGGACAGGGGACTGAAGCTTTCTTT. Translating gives CASSVGGQGTEAFF.

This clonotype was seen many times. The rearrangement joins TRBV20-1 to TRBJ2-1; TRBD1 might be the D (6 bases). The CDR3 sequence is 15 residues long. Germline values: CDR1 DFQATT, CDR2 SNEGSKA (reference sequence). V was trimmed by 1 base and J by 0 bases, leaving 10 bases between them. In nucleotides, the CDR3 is TGCAGTGCTAGAGTGACAGGACGCTCCTACAATGAGCAGTTCTTC. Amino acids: CSARVTGRSYNEQFF.

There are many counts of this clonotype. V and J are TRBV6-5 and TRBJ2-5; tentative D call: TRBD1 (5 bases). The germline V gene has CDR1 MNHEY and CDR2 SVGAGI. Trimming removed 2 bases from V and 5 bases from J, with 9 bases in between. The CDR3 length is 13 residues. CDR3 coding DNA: TGTGCCAGCAGTTACGTAGCAGGGGAGACCCAGTACTTC. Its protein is CASSYVAGETQYF.

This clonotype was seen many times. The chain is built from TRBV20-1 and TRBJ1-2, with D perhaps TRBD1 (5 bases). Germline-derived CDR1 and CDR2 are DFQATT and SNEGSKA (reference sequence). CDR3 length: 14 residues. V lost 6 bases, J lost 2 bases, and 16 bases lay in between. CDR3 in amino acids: CSALGRDQNYGYTF. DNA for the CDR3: TGCAGTGCCCTTGGAAGGGACCAAAACTATGGCTACACCTTC.

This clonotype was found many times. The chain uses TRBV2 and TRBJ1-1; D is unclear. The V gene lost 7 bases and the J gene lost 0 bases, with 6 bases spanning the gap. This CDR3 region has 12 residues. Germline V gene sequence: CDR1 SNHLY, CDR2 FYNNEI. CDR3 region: CASKFMNTEAFF. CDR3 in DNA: TGTGCCAGCAAGTTCATGAACACTGAAGCTTTCTTT.

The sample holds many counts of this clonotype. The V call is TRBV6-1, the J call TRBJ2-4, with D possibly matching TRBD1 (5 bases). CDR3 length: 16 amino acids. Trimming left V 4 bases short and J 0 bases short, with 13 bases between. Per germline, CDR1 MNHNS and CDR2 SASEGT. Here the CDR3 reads CASSARQILAKNIQYF. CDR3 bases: TGTGCCAGCAGTGCCAGACAGATATTAGCCAAAAACATTCAGTACTTC.

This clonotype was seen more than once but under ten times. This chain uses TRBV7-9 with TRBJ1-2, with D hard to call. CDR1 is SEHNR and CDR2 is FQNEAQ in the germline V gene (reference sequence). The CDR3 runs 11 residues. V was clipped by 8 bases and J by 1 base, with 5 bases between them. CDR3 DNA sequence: TGTGCCAGCCGAATTAACTATGGCTACACCTTC. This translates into CASRINYGYTF.